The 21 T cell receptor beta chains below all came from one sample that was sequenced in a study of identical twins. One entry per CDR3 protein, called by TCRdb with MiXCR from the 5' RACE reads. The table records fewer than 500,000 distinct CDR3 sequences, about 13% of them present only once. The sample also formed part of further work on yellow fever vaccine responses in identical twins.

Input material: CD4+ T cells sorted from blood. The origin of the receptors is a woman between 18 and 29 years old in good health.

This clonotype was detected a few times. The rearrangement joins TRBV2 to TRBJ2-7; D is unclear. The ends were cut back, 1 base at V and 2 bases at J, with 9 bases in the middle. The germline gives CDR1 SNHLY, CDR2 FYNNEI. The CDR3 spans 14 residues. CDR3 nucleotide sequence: TGTGCCAGCAGTGAAGAGGTGGAGACCTACGAGCAGTACTTC. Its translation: CASSEEVETYEQYF.

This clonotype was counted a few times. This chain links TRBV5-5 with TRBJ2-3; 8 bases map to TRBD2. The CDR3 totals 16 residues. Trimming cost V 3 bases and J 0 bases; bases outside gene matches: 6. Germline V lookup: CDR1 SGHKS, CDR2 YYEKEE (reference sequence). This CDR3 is CASSSAAGASTDTQYF. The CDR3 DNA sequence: TGTGCCAGCAGCTCGGCAGCGGGGGCGAGCACAGATACGCAGTATTTT.

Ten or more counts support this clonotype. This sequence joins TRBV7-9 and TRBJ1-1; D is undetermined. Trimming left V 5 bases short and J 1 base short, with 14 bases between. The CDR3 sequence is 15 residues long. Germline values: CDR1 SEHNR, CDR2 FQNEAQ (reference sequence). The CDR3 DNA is TGTGCCAGCAGCCCGATGGGTACGGAGAACACTGAAGCTTTCTTT. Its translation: CASSPMGTENTEAFF.

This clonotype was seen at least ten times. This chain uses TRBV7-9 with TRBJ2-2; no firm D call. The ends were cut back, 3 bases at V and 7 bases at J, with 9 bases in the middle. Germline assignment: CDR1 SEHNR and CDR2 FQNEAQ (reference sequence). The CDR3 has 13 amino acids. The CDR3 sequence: CASSFYEVGELFF. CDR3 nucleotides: TGTGCCAGCAGCTTTTACGAGGTCGGGGAGCTGTTTTTT.

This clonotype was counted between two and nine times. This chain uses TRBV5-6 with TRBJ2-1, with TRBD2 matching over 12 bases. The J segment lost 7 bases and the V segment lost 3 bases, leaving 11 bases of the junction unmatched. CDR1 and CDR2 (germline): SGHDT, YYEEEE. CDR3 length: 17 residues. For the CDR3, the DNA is TGTGCCAGCAGCTCGACTAGCGGGGGAGCCCCTAGGAATGAGCAGTTCTTC. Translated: CASSSTSGGAPRNEQFF.

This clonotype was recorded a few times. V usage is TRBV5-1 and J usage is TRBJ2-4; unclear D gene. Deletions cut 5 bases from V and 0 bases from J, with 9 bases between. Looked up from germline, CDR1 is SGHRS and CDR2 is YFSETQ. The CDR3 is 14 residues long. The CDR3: CASSRLLAKNIQYF. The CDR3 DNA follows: TGCGCCAGCAGTCGATTGCTAGCCAAAAACATTCAGTACTTC. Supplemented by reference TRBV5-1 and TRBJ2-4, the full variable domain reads KAGVTQTPRYLIKTRGQQVTLSCSPISGHRSVSWYQQTPGQGLQFLFEYFSETQRNKGNFPGRFSGRQFSNSRSEMNVSTLELGDSALYLCASSRLLAKNIQYFGAGTRLSVL.

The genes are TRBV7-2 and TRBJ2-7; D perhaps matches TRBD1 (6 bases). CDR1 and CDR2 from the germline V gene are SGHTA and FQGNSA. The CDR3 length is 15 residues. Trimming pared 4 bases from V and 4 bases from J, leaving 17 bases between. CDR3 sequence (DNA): TGTGCCAGCAGCTCCGACAGGTCGTCGGTTTACGAGCAGTACTTC. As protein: CASSSDRSSVYEQYF.

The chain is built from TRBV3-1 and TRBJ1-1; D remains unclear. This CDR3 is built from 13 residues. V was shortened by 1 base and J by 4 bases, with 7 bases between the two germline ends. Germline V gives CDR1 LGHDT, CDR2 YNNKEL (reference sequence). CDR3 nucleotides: TGTGCCAGCAGCCAAGGCGTGAGCACTGAAGCTTTCTTT. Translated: CASSQGVSTEAFF. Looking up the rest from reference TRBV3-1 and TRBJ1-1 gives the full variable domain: DTAVSQTPKYLVTQMGNDKSIKCEQNLGHDTMYWYKQDSKKFLKIMFSYNNKELIINETVPNRFSPKSPDKAHLNLHINSLELGDSAVYFCASSQGVSTEAFFGQGTRLTVV.

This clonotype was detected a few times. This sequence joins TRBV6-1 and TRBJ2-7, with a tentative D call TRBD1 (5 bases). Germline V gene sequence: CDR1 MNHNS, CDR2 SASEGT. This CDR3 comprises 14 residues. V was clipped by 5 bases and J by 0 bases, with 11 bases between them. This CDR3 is CASSKQENSYEQYF. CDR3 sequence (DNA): TGTGCCAGCAGTAAACAGGAAAACTCCTACGAGCAGTACTTC.

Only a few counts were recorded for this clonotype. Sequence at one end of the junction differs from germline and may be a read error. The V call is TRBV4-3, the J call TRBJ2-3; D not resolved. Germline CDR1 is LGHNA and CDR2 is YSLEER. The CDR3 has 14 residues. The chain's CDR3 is CASSQDHGTDTQYF. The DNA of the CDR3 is TGCGCCAGCAGCCAAGATCACGGCACGGATACGCAGTATTTT.

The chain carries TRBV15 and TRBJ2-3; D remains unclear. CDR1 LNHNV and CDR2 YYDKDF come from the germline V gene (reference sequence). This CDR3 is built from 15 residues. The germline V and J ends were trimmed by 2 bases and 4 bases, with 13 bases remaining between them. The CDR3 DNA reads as TGTGCCACCAGCAGACCAGCTGGTAGTCCAGATACGCAGTATTTT. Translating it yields CATSRPAGSPDTQYF. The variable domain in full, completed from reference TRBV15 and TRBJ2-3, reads DAMVIQNPRYQVTQFGKPVTLSCSQTLNHNVMYWYQQKSSQAPKLLFHYYDKDFNNEADTPDNFQSRRPNTSFCFLDIRSPGLGDTAMYLCATSRPAGSPDTQYFGPGTRLTVL.

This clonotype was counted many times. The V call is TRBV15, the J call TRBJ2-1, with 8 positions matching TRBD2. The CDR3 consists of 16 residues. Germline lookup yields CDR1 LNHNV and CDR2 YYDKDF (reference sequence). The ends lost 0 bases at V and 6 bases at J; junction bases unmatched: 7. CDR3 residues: CATSRDPGGRGNEQFF. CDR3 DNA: TGTGCCACCAGCAGAGATCCGGGGGGGCGTGGCAATGAGCAGTTCTTC.

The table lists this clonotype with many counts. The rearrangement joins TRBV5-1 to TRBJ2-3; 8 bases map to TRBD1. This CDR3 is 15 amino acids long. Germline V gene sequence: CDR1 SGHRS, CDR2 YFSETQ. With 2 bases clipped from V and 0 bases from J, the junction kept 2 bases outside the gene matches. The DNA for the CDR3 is TGCGCCAGCAGCTTCAGGGGGCAAAGCACAGATACGCAGTATTTT. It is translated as CASSFRGQSTDTQYF.

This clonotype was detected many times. CDR3 DNA sequence: TGCAGTGCTAGAGATCGGCAGGGACCCAACAATGAGCAGTTCTTC. Protein: CSARDRQGPNNEQFF. This chain links TRBV20-1 with TRBJ2-1, with D perhaps being TRBD1 or TRBD2 (5 bases each). This CDR3 contains 15 residues. With 0 bases removed from V and 5 bases from J, the gap between germline ends came to 14 bases. The germline CDR1 and CDR2 sequences are DFQATT and SNEGSKA (reference sequence).

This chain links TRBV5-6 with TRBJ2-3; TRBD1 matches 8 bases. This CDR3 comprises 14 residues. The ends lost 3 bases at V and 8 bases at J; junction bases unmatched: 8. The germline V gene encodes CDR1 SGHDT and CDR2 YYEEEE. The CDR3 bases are TGTGCCAGCAGCTCAGACAGGGGCTTAGGTACGCAGTATTTT. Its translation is CASSSDRGLGTQYF.

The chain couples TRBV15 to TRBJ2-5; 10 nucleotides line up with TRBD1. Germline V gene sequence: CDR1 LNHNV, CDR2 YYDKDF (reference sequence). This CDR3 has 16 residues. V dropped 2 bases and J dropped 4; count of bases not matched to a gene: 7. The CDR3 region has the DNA TGTGCCACCAGCAGACCCGGACAGGGGGATATAGAGACCCAGTACTTC. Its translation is CATSRPGQGDIETQYF.

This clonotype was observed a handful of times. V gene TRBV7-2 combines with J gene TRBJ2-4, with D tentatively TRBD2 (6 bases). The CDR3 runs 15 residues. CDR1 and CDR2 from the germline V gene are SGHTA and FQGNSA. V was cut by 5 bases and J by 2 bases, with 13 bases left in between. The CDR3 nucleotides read TGTGCCAGCAGCATTAGGCGGGGAACCAAAAACATTCAGTACTTC. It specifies CASSIRRGTKNIQYF.

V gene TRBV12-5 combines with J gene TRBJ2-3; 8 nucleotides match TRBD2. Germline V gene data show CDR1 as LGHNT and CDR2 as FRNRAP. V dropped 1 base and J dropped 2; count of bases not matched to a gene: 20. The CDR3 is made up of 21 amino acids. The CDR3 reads CASGLGNKTSAIPIPTDTQYF. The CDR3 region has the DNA TGTGCTAGTGGTTTGGGTAACAAGACTAGCGCCATACCAATACCCACAGATACGCAGTATTTT.

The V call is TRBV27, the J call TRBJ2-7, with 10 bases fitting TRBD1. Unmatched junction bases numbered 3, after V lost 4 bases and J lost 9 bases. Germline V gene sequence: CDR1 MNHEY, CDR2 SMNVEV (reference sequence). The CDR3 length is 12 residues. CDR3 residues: CASSSTGGAQYF. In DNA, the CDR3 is TGTGCCAGCAGTTCGACAGGGGGCGCGCAGTACTTC.

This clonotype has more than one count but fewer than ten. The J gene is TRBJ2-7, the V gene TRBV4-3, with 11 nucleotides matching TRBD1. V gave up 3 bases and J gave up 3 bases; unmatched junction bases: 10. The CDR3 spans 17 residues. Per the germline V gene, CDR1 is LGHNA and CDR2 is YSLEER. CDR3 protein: CASSQAAGTGGRYEQYF. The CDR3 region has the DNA TGCGCCAGCAGCCAGGCGGCAGGGACAGGGGGGCGCTACGAGCAGTACTTC.

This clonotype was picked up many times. The chain's CDR3 is CASSVFLQETQYF. The CDR3 nucleotides read TGTGCCAGCAGCGTATTTCTTCAAGAGACCCAGTACTTC. The genes are TRBV9 and TRBJ2-5; D unclear. The CDR3 sequence is 13 residues long. Trimming took 1 base from V and 2 from J, leaving 6 bases between them. CDR1 is SGDLS, CDR2 YYNGEE, per germline.